Below, 7 T cell receptor beta chains from the same sample are listed, as sequenced in a study of T cell responses to AZD1222 COVID-19 vaccine. The repertoire was sequenced with immunoSEQ multiplex PCR; TCRdb's copy has only in-frame clones and lacks some. The sample yields fewer than 200,000 clones, 88% seen once. The starting material was peripheral blood, obtained 28 days after the second AZD1222 dose. Receptors originate from an adult who received the AZD1222 COVID-19 vaccine.

J is TRBJ2-5 and V is TRBV5-1, with D maybe TRBD1 (6 bases). Between the trimmed V and J ends, which lost 3 bases and 2 bases, there was a span of 11 bases. Per germline, CDR1 SGHRS and CDR2 YFSETQ. The CDR3 is 14 residues long. CDR3 coding DNA: TGCGCCAGCAGCTCTACAGGGATACAAGAGACCCAGTACTTC. It translates to CASSSTGIQETQYF.

J is TRBJ1-1 and V is TRBV29-1; the D gene is possibly TRBD1 (5 bases). The CDR3 sequence is 15 residues long. V was pared by 5 bases and J by 0 bases, with 16 bases between. Germline V gene data show CDR1 as SQVTM and CDR2 as ANQGSEA. The CDR3 DNA reads TGCAGCGTTTCCTCAGGGTGGGGAATGAACACTGAAGCTTTCTTT. Amino acid sequence: CSVSSGWGMNTEAFF.

The chain recombines TRBV7-6 with TRBJ1-1; TRBD1 matches 7 bases. There are 13 residues in the CDR3. Trimming cost V 5 bases and J 5 bases; bases outside gene matches: 5. Germline values: CDR1 SGHVS, CDR2 FNYEAQ. The CDR3 sequence is CASSRDSLTEAFF. In DNA, the CDR3 is TGTGCCAGCAGCCGGGACAGCCTAACTGAAGCTTTCTTT.

The chain is built from TRBV11-3 and TRBJ2-2; unclear D gene. Looked up from germline, CDR1 is SGHNT and CDR2 is YENEEA. This CDR3 has 13 amino acids. V lost 1 base to trimming and J lost 6 bases, with 6 bases between them. CDR3 sequence (DNA): TGTGCCAGCAGCTTAGCGGTGGCCGGGGAGCTGTTTTTT. Translation: CASSLAVAGELFF.

The chain combines TRBV6-6 with TRBJ1-3; D is unclear. This CDR3 comprises 15 residues. Per the germline V gene, CDR1 is MNHNY and CDR2 is SVGAGI (reference sequence). Trimming cost V 6 bases and J 1 base, with 13 bases left between them. Here the CDR3 DNA reads TGTGCCAGCAGCTCATCGGGTTTTTCTGGAAACACCATATATTTT. Protein product: CASSSSGFSGNTIYF.

V usage is TRBV12-3 or TRBV12-4 and J usage is TRBJ2-2, with D uncertain. This CDR3 has 13 amino acids. Trimming took 2 bases from V and 5 from J, leaving 6 bases between them. CDR3 sequence reads: CASSLSSTGELFF. The CDR3 DNA sequence: TGTGCCAGCAGTTTATCCAGTACCGGGGAGCTGTTTTTT.

Only a few counts were recorded for this clone. V gene TRBV6-6 combines with J gene TRBJ1-1; perhaps TRBD1 as D (5 bases). Deletions cut 6 bases from V and 1 base from J, with 12 bases between. Germline V lookup: CDR1 MNHNY, CDR2 SVGAGI (reference sequence). The CDR3 runs 14 residues. The CDR3, as DNA: TGTGCCAGCAGGACCACGACAGCGAACACTGAAGCTTTCTTT. Translating gives CASRTTTANTEAFF.